The 25 T cell receptor beta chains below all came from one sample that was sequenced in a study of T cell responses to AZD1222 COVID-19 vaccine. Generated by immunoSEQ multiplex PCR, the TCRdb table keeps only in-frame clones and is missing some. The sample contains roughly 170,000 clones, under 95% of which appear only once. The sequences come from peripheral blood, collected 28 days after the second AZD1222 dose. These TCRs come from an adult who received the AZD1222 COVID-19 vaccine.

The rearrangement uses TRBV29-1 and TRBJ1-2; the D is unclear. Trimming stripped 5 bases from V and 6 bases from J, with 19 bases between. The CDR3 is 14 residues long. Germline V gene sequence: CDR1 SQVTM, CDR2 ANQGSEA. The CDR3: CSVLDHLEADGYTF. The DNA of the CDR3 is TGCAGCGTTTTGGACCACCTAGAGGCGGATGGCTACACCTTC.

V gene TRBV15 combines with J gene TRBJ1-4; maybe TRBD1 (6 bases). The germline V and J ends were trimmed by 2 bases and 8 bases, with 15 bases remaining between them. Per germline, CDR1 LNHNV and CDR2 YYDKDF (reference sequence). This CDR3 has 15 residues. The CDR3, as DNA: TGTGCCACCAGCAGACAACAGGGCCTTGGCGAAAAACTGTTTTTT. It specifies CATSRQQGLGEKLFF.

This chain uses TRBV6-5 with TRBJ2-1; 13 bases fit TRBD2. This CDR3 contains 13 residues. V gave up 8 bases and J gave up 8 bases; unmatched junction bases: 3. Per germline, CDR1 MNHEY and CDR2 SVGAGI. The CDR3 DNA is TGTGCCAGCGAGGGACTAGCGGGGCATGAGCAGTTCTTC. Its protein is CASEGLAGHEQFF.

This clone was counted a single time. The V gene is TRBV3-1 (or the pseudogene TRBV3-2), the J gene TRBJ2-6; D gene uncertain. The germline gives CDR1 LGHDT, CDR2 YNNKEL (reference sequence). V shed 7 bases and J shed 4 bases, with 8 bases lying between them. This CDR3 has 13 amino acids. CDR3 sequence (DNA): TGTGCCAGCACCCCAGCAGGGGCCAACGTCCTGACTTTC. Translated, it gives CASTPAGANVLTF.

The chain recombines TRBV5-5 with TRBJ1-3; D gene unclear. This CDR3 region has 16 residues. V was shortened by 5 bases and J by 0 bases, with 15 bases between the two germline ends. The germline V gene has CDR1 SGHKS and CDR2 YYEKEE (reference sequence). CDR3 sequence (DNA): TGTGCCAGCAGACCCGGAGCCGCTACCTCTGGAAACACCATATATTTT. Protein: CASRPGAATSGNTIYF. Complete variable domain (other parts from reference TRBV5-5 and TRBJ1-3): DAGVTQSPTHLIKTRGQQVTLRCSPISGHKSVSWYQQVLGQGPQFIFQYYEKEERGRGNFPDRFSARQFPNYSSELNVNALLLGDSALYLCASRPGAATSGNTIYFGEGSWLTVV.

The V and J genes are TRBV4-1 and TRBJ2-5, with 13 positions matching TRBD2. V was pared by 0 bases and J by 2 bases, with 3 bases of the junction left unmatched. The germline gives CDR1 MGHRA, CDR2 YSYEKL. The CDR3 extends over 17 amino acids. The CDR3 protein is CASSQEGLAGYQETQYF. In DNA form, the CDR3 reads TGCGCCAGCAGCCAAGAGGGACTAGCGGGGTATCAAGAGACCCAGTACTTC.

The V and J genes are TRBV19 and TRBJ2-1; TRBD2 might be the D (6 bases). This CDR3 has 12 residues. Trimming removed 3 bases at V and 10 bases at J, with 10 bases between. CDR1 is LNHDA, CDR2 SQIVND, per germline (reference sequence). The CDR3: CASSIGLSEQFF. CDR3 sequence (DNA): TGTGCCAGTAGTATTGGACTAAGCGAGCAGTTCTTC.

CDR3 in amino acids: CASFPASARTDTQYF. The DNA of the CDR3 is TGTGCCAGCTTTCCGGCTAGCGCCCGCACAGATACGCAGTATTTT. V is TRBV11-2 and J is TRBJ2-3; tentative D call: TRBD2 (6 bases). The CDR3 extends over 15 amino acids. V was clipped by 8 bases and J by 1 base, with 16 bases between them. Germline assignment: CDR1 SGHAT and CDR2 FQNNGV.

The chain joins TRBV7-9 to TRBJ1-4; D remains ambiguous. Trimming removed 6 bases at V and 8 bases at J, with 16 bases between. The CDR3 loop spans 14 amino acids. Germline V gene data show CDR1 as SEHNR and CDR2 as FQNEAQ (reference sequence). In nucleotides, the CDR3 is TGTGCCAGCAGTCCGGGCGGAGCTCACGAAAAACTGTTTTTT. Encoded protein: CASSPGGAHEKLFF. The complete variable domain, with remaining parts taken from reference TRBV7-9 and TRBJ1-4, reads DTGVSQNPRHKITKRGQNVTFRCDPISEHNRLYWYRQTLGQGPEFLTYFQNEAQLEKSRLLSDRFSAERPKGSFSTLEIQRTEQGDSAMYLCASSPGGAHEKLFFGSGTQLSVL.

The chain joins TRBV7-9 to TRBJ1-2; D is unclear. CDR1 is SEHNR and CDR2 is FQNEAQ in the germline V gene (reference sequence). V lost 5 bases and J lost 0, with 10 bases in between. The CDR3 is 14 amino acids. The CDR3 reads CASSASGTNYGYTF. In DNA, the CDR3 is TGTGCCAGCAGCGCCAGTGGTACTAACTATGGCTACACCTTC.

V gene TRBV5-1 combines with J gene TRBJ2-7; TRBD1 matches at 11 bases. V lost 1 base, J lost 7 bases, and 4 bases stayed unmatched. The CDR3 runs to 14 residues. CDR1 is SGHRS and CDR2 is YFSETQ in the germline V gene. This CDR3 is CASSLPRDRGEQYF. The CDR3 DNA follows: TGCGCCAGCAGCTTGCCCCGGGACAGGGGGGAGCAGTACTTC.

This chain uses TRBV6-2 or TRBV6-3 with TRBJ1-1; no reliable D call. V lost 0 bases, J lost 0 bases, and 8 bases lay in between. Germline CDR1 and CDR2: MNHEY and SVGEGT. The CDR3 sequence is 15 residues long. This chain's CDR3 is CASSYSPVMNTEAFF. The CDR3 region has the DNA TGTGCCAGCAGTTACTCGCCCGTTATGAACACTGAAGCTTTCTTT.

The gene calls are TRBV12-3 or TRBV12-4 and TRBJ2-4, with D uncertain. Trimming pared 1 base from V and 6 bases from J, leaving 7 bases between. The CDR3 has 13 amino acids. The DNA of the CDR3 is TGTGCCAGCAGTTTAGACACGCTAAACATTCAGTACTTC. Translated, it gives CASSLDTLNIQYF.

The chain uses TRBV7-9 and TRBJ2-3, with D perhaps TRBD1 (6 bases). This CDR3 is 15 amino acids long. Germline V lookup: CDR1 SEHNR, CDR2 FQNEAQ (reference sequence). Trimming shortened V by 5 bases and J by 0 bases, and 12 bases separated the two germline ends. CDR3 coding DNA: TGTGCCAGCAGCCGGGACACGTATAGCACAGATACGCAGTATTTT. Its protein product is CASSRDTYSTDTQYF.

The chain has TRBV10-2 and TRBJ2-3, with a possible D match to TRBD1 (6 bases). V lost 2 bases and J 2 bases, leaving 14 bases between the germline ends. Germline assignment: CDR1 WSHSY and CDR2 SAAADI. The CDR3 extends over 16 amino acids. CDR3 sequence: CASSESRGFITDTQYF. The CDR3 DNA reads TGCGCCAGCAGTGAGAGCAGGGGTTTTATCACAGATACGCAGTATTTT.

This chain joins TRBV6-5 and TRBJ1-1; no reliable D call. V was cut by 5 bases and J by 9 bases, with 19 bases left in between. Germline CDR1 reads MNHEY; CDR2 reads SVGAGI. The CDR3 runs to 14 residues. The CDR3 here is CASSSPRRSFQAFF. CDR3 DNA: TGTGCCAGCAGTAGCCCTCGAAGGTCATTTCAAGCTTTCTTT.

The chain employs TRBV18 and TRBJ2-1; 12 bases match TRBD1. Unmatched junction bases numbered 1, after V lost 3 bases and J lost 7 bases. The CDR3 has 14 residues. In germline, CDR1 is KGHSH, CDR2 LQKENI. The CDR3 spells CASSPGQGANEQFF. The CDR3 region has the DNA TGTGCCAGCTCACCGGGACAGGGGGCGAATGAGCAGTTCTTC.

The rearrangement links TRBV5-6 to TRBJ2-3; no clear D. CDR1 is SGHDT, CDR2 YYEEEE, per germline. CDR3 length: 12 amino acids. V shed 2 bases and J shed 3 bases, with 4 bases lying between them. CDR3 bases: TGTGCCAGCAGCTTATTTACAGATACGCAGTATTTT. It codes for CASSLFTDTQYF.

The chain recombines TRBV7-2 with TRBJ2-3; TRBD2 is a possible D gene (6 bases). The CDR3 loop spans 13 amino acids. Trimming removed 5 bases from V and 5 bases from J, with 11 bases in between. In germline, CDR1 is SGHTA, CDR2 FQGNSA. As DNA, the CDR3 is TGTGCCAGCAGCCGGCCCGGGGGAGATACGCAGTATTTT. Translating it yields CASSRPGGDTQYF.

DNA for the CDR3: TGTGCCAGCAGCGAAATTACCCTGATAAGACCCGGGGAGCTGTTTTTT. This sequence encodes CASSEITLIRPGELFF. V usage is TRBV2 and J usage is TRBJ2-2; D remains unclear. Trimming left V 6 bases short and J 6 bases short, with 20 bases between. The CDR3 extends over 16 amino acids. Germline-derived CDR1 and CDR2 are SNHLY and FYNNEI.

This chain links TRBV3-1 (or the pseudogene TRBV3-2) with TRBJ1-2; the D is unclear. The length of the CDR3 is 17 residues. Per the germline V gene, CDR1 is LGHDT and CDR2 is YNNKEL (reference sequence). V lost 0 bases to trimming and J lost 1 base, with 15 bases between them. The CDR3 coding sequence is TGTGCCAGCAGCCAAGATCTAAATCCGGCACTTAACTATGGCTACACCTTC. Protein sequence: CASSQDLNPALNYGYTF.

This chain links TRBV11-3 with TRBJ2-1, with TRBD2 identical over 11 bases. Germline loops: CDR1 SGHNT, CDR2 YENEEA. The ends lost 1 base at V and 4 bases at J; junction bases unmatched: 12. This CDR3 region has 19 residues. The CDR3 region has the DNA TGTGCCAGCAGCTTAGCGAGTAGCGGGAGGGCCCTCGGGTACAATGAGCAGTTCTTC. Amino acids: CASSLASSGRALGYNEQFF.

V usage is TRBV11-3 and J usage is TRBJ2-1, with D perhaps matching TRBD1 (5 bases). The CDR3 is 15 amino acids. Trimming stripped 1 base from V and 7 bases from J, with 14 bases between. CDR1 is SGHNT, CDR2 YENEEA, per germline. This chain's CDR3 is CASSLVSPPGNEQFF. CDR3 nucleotides: TGTGCCAGCAGCTTAGTTTCCCCCCCAGGGAATGAGCAGTTCTTC.

This chain connects TRBV18 to TRBJ1-2; perhaps TRBD1 as D (6 bases). The CDR3 is 19 amino acids. CDR1 is KGHSH and CDR2 is LQKENI in the germline V gene. Trimming pared 3 bases from V and 4 bases from J, leaving 27 bases between. CDR3 sequence (DNA): TGTGCCAGCTCACCTACACCGTGGACAGACCCCTCAAGAGGCTATGGCTACACCTTC. Its protein product is CASSPTPWTDPSRGYGYTF. Supplemented by reference TRBV18 and TRBJ1-2, the full variable domain reads NAGVMQNPRHLVRRRGQEARLRCSPMKGHSHVYWYRQLPEEGLKFMVYLQKENIIDESGMPKERFSAEFPKEGPSILRIQQVVRGDSAAYFCASSPTPWTDPSRGYGYTFGSGTRLTVV.

The V gene is TRBV12-5, the J gene TRBJ1-1, with no clear D. The CDR3 has 13 amino acids. Trimming shortened V by 1 base and J by 0 bases, and 3 bases separated the two germline ends. Germline CDR1 reads LGHNT; CDR2 reads FRNRAP. The CDR3 region is CASGLGMNTEAFF. The DNA of the CDR3 is TGTGCTAGTGGTTTGGGTATGAACACTGAAGCTTTCTTT.